Below are 30 T cell receptor beta chains sequenced from a single sample in a study of cytomegalovirus exposure and HLA in healthy donors. Use of 60 Vbeta and 13 Jbeta primers characterized the PCR. The assay was immunoSEQ multiplex PCR, and TCRdb's table has in-frame clones only and misses some. The sample has 150,000 to 160,000 clones, about four fifths seen once; the top ten hold about 2.7%. Sequenced: PBMCs. All receptors come from a man aged 18 to 30 in good health and CMV-seronegative.

J is TRBJ2-1 and V is TRBV7-2, with D tentatively TRBD2 (5 bases). The length of the CDR3 is 18 residues. Trimming shortened V by 1 base and J by 3 bases, and 19 bases separated the two germline ends. The V gene's germline CDR1 is SGHTA and CDR2 FQGNSA. This CDR3 reads CASSLGGSLSFFYNEQFF. In DNA, the CDR3 is TGTGCCAGCAGCTTAGGAGGGTCTCTCAGCTTTTTCTACAATGAGCAGTTCTTC.

V is TRBV2 and J is TRBJ2-1; D unclear. V was shortened by 5 bases and J by 0 bases, with 11 bases between the two germline ends. The CDR3 contains 15 residues. Germline values: CDR1 SNHLY, CDR2 FYNNEI. The CDR3 here is CASSSTISSYNEQFF. DNA for the CDR3: TGTGCCAGCAGTAGCACTATCAGCTCCTACAATGAGCAGTTCTTC.

Details on this clone: A read error may account for a junction end that differs from germline. CDR3 in amino acids: CASGQDRAGGRDTQYF. CDR3 bases: TGTGCCAGCGGCCAAGACCGAGCGGGGGGGCGAGATACGCAGTATTTT. The genes are TRBV4-2 and TRBJ2-3, with TRBD2 matching 10 bases. Germline V CDR1 and CDR2: LGHNA, YNFKEQ. CDR3 size: 16 residues.

V is TRBV27 and J is TRBJ1-1; D remains unclear. CDR3 length: 14 residues. Trimming pared 5 bases from V and 0 bases from J, leaving 10 bases between. CDR1 and CDR2 from the germline V gene are MNHEY and SMNVEV (reference sequence). CDR3 DNA sequence: TGTGCCAGCAGTCTCGGGTCCCTGAACACTGAAGCTTTCTTT. This encodes CASSLGSLNTEAFF.

The gene calls are TRBV7-9 and TRBJ1-1; D may be TRBD1 (5 bases). Trimming removed 7 bases from V and 0 bases from J, with 12 bases in between. CDR3 length equals 14 residues. The germline CDR1 and CDR2 sequences are SEHNR and FQNEAQ (reference sequence). The DNA of the CDR3 is TGTGCCAGCAACATGGACACCTTGAACACTGAAGCTTTCTTT. Translated, it gives CASNMDTLNTEAFF.

The rearrangement uses TRBV11-2 and TRBJ2-3; 8 bases are a match to TRBD1. The germline CDR1 and CDR2 sequences are SGHAT and FQNNGV. The CDR3 contains 18 residues. Trimming cost V 4 bases and J 2 bases; bases outside gene matches: 14. CDR3 bases: TGTGCCAGCAGCTCCGGACAGGGAGGCGGGCCCCACACAGATACGCAGTATTTT. This codes for CASSSGQGGGPHTDTQYF.

J is TRBJ1-2 and V is TRBV19; 9 positions match TRBD1. V shed 6 bases, J shed 4 bases, and the junction held 6 bases outside the gene matches. The CDR3 contains 14 residues. Germline V gives CDR1 LNHDA, CDR2 SQIVND (reference sequence). CDR3 DNA: TGTGCCAGTAGCGAGGACAGGGGAGTCTATGGCTACACCTTC. It translates to CASSEDRGVYGYTF.

J is TRBJ1-1 and V is TRBV28; D gene unclear. CDR1 and CDR2 from the germline V gene are MDHEN and SYDVKM. The V end was cut by 7 bases, the J end by 4 bases, with 16 bases between. The CDR3 is made up of 14 amino acids. In DNA, the CDR3 is TGTGCCAGCACCCTCGGGGTAGGAGGCACTGAAGCTTTCTTT. Translation gives CASTLGVGGTEAFF. The variable domain in full, with the rest retrieved from reference TRBV28 and TRBJ1-1, is DVKVTQSSRYLVKRTGEKVFLECVQDMDHENMFWYRQDPGLGLRLIYFSYDVKMKEKGDIPEGYSVSREKKERFSLILESASTNQTSMYLCASTLGVGGTEAFFGQGTRLTVV.

Only one count was recorded for this clone. The chain joins TRBV7-8 to TRBJ2-1; D unresolved. Germline V lookup: CDR1 SGHVS, CDR2 FQNEAQ. The V gene lost 5 bases and the J gene lost 3 bases, with 17 bases spanning the gap. The CDR3 is made up of 16 amino acids. In DNA form, the CDR3 reads TGTGCCAGCAGCCTAGGCGGCAGTCTAAACTACAATGAGCAGTTCTTC. This sequence encodes CASSLGGSLNYNEQFF.

This clone is a singleton in its sample. The rearrangement uses TRBV4-1 and TRBJ2-1; 12 bases are shared with TRBD2. Trimming removed 0 bases from V and 1 base from J; junction bases left unmatched: 16. The CDR3 runs to 22 residues. Germline values: CDR1 MGHRA, CDR2 YSYEKL. Here the CDR3 DNA reads TGCGCCAGCAGCCAAGAGGTTCAGGGGCCTAGCGGGGGGGGAAGGTCCTACAATGAGCAGTTCTTC. Translation gives CASSQEVQGPSGGGRSYNEQFF.

For this clone: A read error may produce the germline difference seen at one junction end. The chain combines TRBV7-7 with TRBJ2-5; possible D gene TRBD2, 6 bases. There are 15 residues in the CDR3. The germline V gene has CDR1 SSHAT and CDR2 FNYEAQ (reference sequence). Here the CDR3 DNA reads TGTGCTAGCAGCTTAGCGGCAACAGCCGAAGAGACCCAGTACTTC. As protein: CASSLAATAEETQYF.

This clone was seen only a few times. The chain uses TRBV4-1 and TRBJ1-5; no firm D call. Germline CDR1 and CDR2: MGHRA and YSYEKL. CDR3 length: 15 residues. V lost 2 bases and J lost 0, with 8 bases in between. CDR3 in DNA: TGCGCCAGCAGCCAACCCGAGTATAGCAATCAGCCCCAGCATTTT. It yields the protein CASSQPEYSNQPQHF.

The V call is TRBV5-1, the J call TRBJ2-7; TRBD1 agrees at 8 bases. The ends lost 4 bases at V and 3 bases at J; junction bases unmatched: 3. The CDR3 has 13 residues. Germline lookup yields CDR1 SGHRS and CDR2 YFSETQ. The CDR3 sequence: CASSPGGRYEQYF. CDR3 in DNA: TGCGCCAGCAGCCCAGGGGGCCGCTACGAGCAGTACTTC.

In its sample, this clone was seen a few times. The chain combines TRBV11-2 with TRBJ2-7; 9 bases fit TRBD1. This CDR3 is 15 amino acids long. Germline values: CDR1 SGHAT, CDR2 FQNNGV. V was pared by 5 bases and J by 4 bases, with 9 bases of the junction left unmatched. CDR3 sequence (DNA): TGTGCCAGCAGCACCCACAGGGGGCAAGGGTACGAGCAGTACTTC. Protein product: CASSTHRGQGYEQYF.

This chain joins TRBV2 and TRBJ2-7, with D perhaps matching TRBD1 (5 bases). The V gene's germline CDR1 is SNHLY and CDR2 FYNNEI. Trimming removed 2 bases at V and 2 bases at J, with 7 bases between. This CDR3 region has 13 residues. The CDR3 spells CASSETGAYEQYV. DNA for the CDR3: TGTGCCAGCAGTGAAACAGGAGCCTACGAGCAGTACGTC.

This clone has just one count. The chain recombines TRBV27 with TRBJ2-1, with D tentatively TRBD1 (7 bases). The germline CDR1 and CDR2 sequences are MNHEY and SMNVEV (reference sequence). Trimming removed 8 bases at V and 7 bases at J, with 15 bases between. The CDR3 has 13 residues. Written as DNA, the CDR3 is TGTGCCAGCTGGGTGGCAGGGGGGAATGAGCAGTTCTTC. It specifies CASWVAGGNEQFF.

A few counts support this clone. Other DNA sequences from this sample encode an identical CDR3 as well. The rearrangement joins TRBV29-1 to TRBJ2-5; 8 bases fit TRBD2. Germline V gene lookup returns CDR1 SQVTM and CDR2 ANQGSEA. Trimming cost V 7 bases and J 4 bases; bases outside gene matches: 5. The CDR3 spans 12 residues. The CDR3 nucleotides read TGCAGCGCCGGGAGGGGGAGAGAGACCCAGTACTTC. This gives the protein CSAGRGRETQYF.

This clone was counted between two and nine times. Its ends do not fully match the called genes, so a read error is possible. The chain links TRBV7-9 to TRBJ1-4; possibly TRBD1 for D (6 bases). This CDR3 is 16 amino acids long. The germline gives CDR1 SEHNR, CDR2 FQNEAQ (reference sequence). CDR3 in amino acids: CSSSFGGAATNEKLFF. Written as DNA, the CDR3 is TGTTCCAGCAGCTTCGGGGGGGCAGCGACTAATGAAAAACTGTTTTTT.

The chain recombines TRBV28 with TRBJ2-7, with D maybe TRBD2 (6 bases). Trimming removed 2 bases at V and 2 bases at J, with 10 bases between. Germline CDR1 MDHEN, CDR2 SYDVKM. The CDR3 is 14 residues long. The CDR3 protein is CASSLQGGTYEQYV. CDR3 coding DNA: TGTGCCAGCAGTTTACAAGGCGGGACCTACGAGCAGTACGTC.

A few counts support this clone. The rearrangement links TRBV6-5 to TRBJ2-2, with 9 bases fitting TRBD1. The CDR3 totals 15 residues. With 4 bases clipped from V and 5 bases from J, the junction kept 5 bases outside the gene matches. The V gene's germline CDR1 is MNHEY and CDR2 SVGAGI. DNA for the CDR3: TGTGCCAGCAGTTCGGGACAGGGAAGAACCGGGGAGCTGTTTTTT. It specifies CASSSGQGRTGELFF.

This chain connects TRBV6-6 to TRBJ2-1, with no clear D. Looked up from germline, CDR1 is MNHNY and CDR2 is SVGAGI (reference sequence). The CDR3 totals 14 residues. The ends were cut back, 8 bases at V and 1 base at J, with 12 bases in the middle. The CDR3: CASGPWASYNEQFF. The CDR3 DNA follows: TGTGCCAGCGGCCCCTGGGCTTCCTACAATGAGCAGTTCTTC.

To note about this clone: The junction shows a germline mismatch at one end, possibly a read error. Distinct nucleotide sequences in the sample also encode this CDR3. CDR3 residues: CASSDEGQGNSPLHF. The CDR3 DNA follows: TGTGCCAGCAGTGACGAGGGTCAAGGAAATTCACCCCTCCACTTC. The rearrangement links TRBV2 to TRBJ1-6; D not resolved. The CDR3 is 15 residues long. CDR1 is SNHLY and CDR2 is FYNNEI in the germline V gene.

This clone was observed a handful of times. The chain joins TRBV11-2 to TRBJ2-2; 8 bases align to TRBD1. The CDR3 contains 17 residues. Germline-derived CDR1 and CDR2 are SGHAT and FQNNGV. V gave up 5 bases and J gave up 5 bases; unmatched junction bases: 13. The CDR3 region has the DNA TGTGCCAGCAGCCCGCCCGCCGGACAGGGTAGGACCGGGGAGCTGTTTTTT. This encodes CASSPPAGQGRTGELFF.

This clone was counted only a few times. The rearrangement uses TRBV4-3 and TRBJ2-7, with D uncertain. The V end lost 10 bases, the J end lost 3 bases, and 7 bases lay between the germline ends. The CDR3 extends over 10 amino acids. Germline V CDR1 and CDR2: LGHNA, YSLEER. DNA for the CDR3: TGCGCCACCACGAACTACGAGCAGTACGTC. It specifies CATTNYEQYV.

V gene TRBV4-2 combines with J gene TRBJ2-1; 8 nucleotides align to TRBD2. The V gene end was trimmed by 1 base and the J gene end by 5 bases; junction bases not matched to a gene: 7. Germline loops: CDR1 LGHNA, CDR2 YNFKEQ. The CDR3 is 16 residues long. As DNA, the CDR3 is TGTGCCAGCAGCCAAGTTTCGGCGGGGGGTAACAATGAGCAGTTCTTC. Residues: CASSQVSAGGNNEQFF.

The chain carries TRBV9 and TRBJ2-1, with D possibly matching TRBD2 (5 bases). Trimming took 3 bases from V and 7 from J, leaving 20 bases between them. The CDR3 consists of 16 residues. Germline CDR1 and CDR2: SGDLS and YYNGEE. CDR3 bases: TGTGCCAGCAGCGCCCACGTCCAGGACTCATATAATGAGCAGTTCTTC. This encodes CASSAHVQDSYNEQFF.

This chain uses TRBV27 with TRBJ2-7, with a weak D call TRBD1 (6 bases). This CDR3 comprises 12 residues. V lost 6 bases and J lost 6, with 12 bases in between. CDR1 MNHEY and CDR2 SMNVEV come from the germline V gene (reference sequence). CDR3 nucleotides: TGTGCCAGCAGCACTACAGGGACCGAGCAGTACTTC. This translates into CASSTTGTEQYF.

The chain joins TRBV14 to TRBJ1-1; the match to TRBD1 covers 8 bases. V gave up 0 bases and J gave up 1 base; unmatched junction bases: 1. The germline V gene encodes CDR1 SGHDN and CDR2 FVKESK. The CDR3 consists of 15 residues. The CDR3 reads CASSQEDRENTEAFF. The CDR3 nucleotides read TGTGCCAGCAGCCAAGAGGACAGGGAGAACACTGAAGCTTTCTTT.

V usage is TRBV6-5 and J usage is TRBJ1-6, with D possibly TRBD1 on 6 matching bases. V was shortened by 8 bases and J by 0 bases, with 8 bases between the two germline ends. This CDR3 is built from 14 residues. CDR1 MNHEY and CDR2 SVGAGI come from the germline V gene. CDR3 nucleotides: TGTGCCAGCCAAGGGGGCTCCTATAATTCACCCCTCCACTTT. It yields the protein CASQGGSYNSPLHF.

The gene calls are TRBV11-3 and TRBJ2-2, with D possibly TRBD2 on 5 matching bases. Germline CDR1 SGHNT, CDR2 YENEEA. The CDR3 length is 14 residues. The V and J ends lost 1 base and 5 bases respectively, with 8 bases between them. The CDR3 protein is CASSLVPGTGELFF. The CDR3, as DNA: TGTGCCAGCAGCTTAGTTCCGGGGACCGGGGAGCTGTTTTTT.